The clone carrying this T cell receptor beta chain was seen many times. These data originate in a study of neurological immune-mediated disorders. The cDNA was generated through 5'RACE incorporating 10-nucleotide random UMIs. In TCRdb, the 5' RACE reads were re-called with MiXCR into one record per CDR3 protein. The sample contains over 90,000 distinct CDR3 sequences, 10% to 11% of which appear only once. The germline V gene encodes CDR1 MNHEY and CDR2 SVGAGI. The ends were cut back, 6 bases at V and 7 bases at J, with 7 bases in the middle. CDR3 length: 12 residues. Sample time point: longitudinal time-point 3.

Sequencing used PBMCs. This chain links TRBV6-5 with TRBJ1-6, with D unresolved. This clonotype originated in a female donor with HTLV-1-associated myelopathy (HAM/TSP). The CDR3: CASRELNSPLHF. Written as DNA, the CDR3 is TGTGCCAGCAGAGAACTAAATTCACCCCTCCACTTT.